The next 26 T cell receptor beta chains were all read from a single sample in a study of lymphopenia after photon versus proton radiotherapy. Assay: immunoSEQ multiplex PCR; the TCRdb copy retains only in-frame clones and omits some. The profile shows approximately 21,000 clones, roughly 85% of them singletons. Sequenced here: peripheral blood, sampled from a patient treated with photon-based radiotherapy. Source of these receptors: a man in his sixties with pancreatic cancer.

This clone was observed a few times. The chain carries TRBV2 and TRBJ2-3; 10 bases are shared with TRBD2. The CDR3 is made up of 16 amino acids. The V and J ends lost 10 bases and 2 bases, in that order; junction bases with no gene match: 12. Germline V CDR1 and CDR2: SNHLY, FYNNEI. CDR3 protein: CAIITGLAGDTDTQYF. The CDR3 DNA reads TGTGCCATCATTACCGGTCTAGCGGGAGACACAGATACGCAGTATTTT. Using reference TRBV2 and TRBJ2-3 for the parts outside the CDR3, the full variable domain is EPEVTQTPSHQVTQMGQEVILRCVPISNHLYFYWYRQILGQKVEFLVSFYNNEISEKSEIFDDQFSVERPDGSNFTLKIRSTKLEDSAMYFCAIITGLAGDTDTQYFGPGTRLTVL.

This clone was observed a few times. The chain has TRBV6-1 and TRBJ1-2; tentatively, D is TRBD1 (6 bases). V was cut by 5 bases and J by 4 bases, with 17 bases left in between. CDR3 size: 15 residues. Germline CDR1 is MNHNS and CDR2 is SASEGT. The CDR3 protein is CASSTQVQGSYGYTF. The CDR3 coding sequence is TGTGCCAGCAGTACCCAAGTACAGGGTTCCTATGGCTACACCTTC.

The V call is TRBV7-6, the J call TRBJ2-1; TRBD2 agrees at 9 bases. Looked up from germline, CDR1 is SGHVS and CDR2 is FNYEAQ. The trim removed 2 bases at V and 6 bases at J, leaving 8 bases unmatched. The CDR3 is 16 amino acids. The CDR3 is CASSLSGTSSLNEQFF. CDR3 coding DNA: TGTGCCAGCAGCTTATCCGGGACTAGCTCTCTCAATGAGCAGTTCTTC.

The genes are TRBV6-1 and TRBJ1-2; 7 bases map to TRBD1. CDR1 is MNHNS and CDR2 is SASEGT in the germline V gene. CDR3 size: 14 residues. Trimming at V came to 1 base and at J to 8 bases, leaving 7 bases not matched to a gene. DNA for the CDR3: TGTGCCAGCAGTGAAGGAACAGGGGTAATGGGCTACACCTTC. This codes for CASSEGTGVMGYTF.

This clone is a singleton in its sample. This rearrangement joins TRBV7-9 to TRBJ1-6; D is undetermined. Germline CDR1 is SEHNR and CDR2 is FQNEAQ (reference sequence). Trimming took 10 bases from V and 11 from J, leaving 21 bases between them. This CDR3 comprises 14 residues. CDR3 nucleotide sequence: TGTGCCACCTCACCGCCAATCAGATTGGCACCCCTCCACTTT. Its protein product is CATSPPIRLAPLHF. Supplemented by reference TRBV7-9 and TRBJ1-6, the full variable domain reads DTGVSQNPRHKITKRGQNVTFRCDPISEHNRLYWYRQTLGQGPEFLTYFQNEAQLEKSRLLSDRFSAERPKGSFSTLEIQRTEQGDSAMYLCATSPPIRLAPLHFGNGTRLTVT.

The V gene is TRBV27, the J gene TRBJ2-7, with D perhaps TRBD2 (6 bases). The CDR3 spans 13 residues. Germline lookup yields CDR1 MNHEY and CDR2 SMNVEV (reference sequence). Trimming left V 3 bases short and J 6 bases short, with 12 bases between. CDR3 DNA sequence: TGTGCCAGCAGTTTCATCGGGGGAATCGAGCAGTACTTC. Its translation is CASSFIGGIEQYF.

Only one count was recorded for this clone. The V gene is TRBV12-5, the J gene TRBJ2-6; D might be TRBD1 (5 bases). V lost 0 bases, J lost 2 bases, and 8 bases lay in between. Germline values: CDR1 LGHNT, CDR2 FRNRAP. CDR3 size: 16 residues. The CDR3 DNA sequence: TGTGCTAGTGGTTTGGTAGGGGTTACTGGGGCCAACGTCCTGACTTTC. Protein: CASGLVGVTGANVLTF.

The CDR3 loop is CATSRDRTQAGNTIYF. The CDR3 bases are TGTGCCACCAGCAGAGACAGAACCCAGGCTGGAAACACCATATATTTT. The chain is built from TRBV15 and TRBJ1-3; D remains ambiguous. Trimming took 0 bases from V and 2 from J, leaving 11 bases between them. The CDR3 has 16 residues. The V gene's germline CDR1 is LNHNV and CDR2 YYDKDF (reference sequence).

This chain links TRBV5-1 with TRBJ2-6; D is unclear. The CDR3 spans 16 residues. With 4 bases removed from V and 1 base from J, the gap between germline ends came to 12 bases. Germline V CDR1 and CDR2: SGHRS, YFSETQ. The DNA for the CDR3 is TGCGCCAGCAGCCCAGGTCATGAGTCTGGGGCCAACGTCCTGACTTTC. Translation: CASSPGHESGANVLTF.

This chain links TRBV4-2 with TRBJ2-1; TRBD2 matches at 13 bases. The CDR3 spans 16 residues. The germline V gene encodes CDR1 LGHNA and CDR2 YNFKEQ. V was clipped by 4 bases and J by 8 bases; unmatched bases: 8. Written as DNA, the CDR3 is TGTGCCAGCAGCCCGCCGACTAGCGGGGGGCGCTATGAGCAGTTCTTC. Protein: CASSPPTSGGRYEQFF.

The chain has TRBV6-4 and TRBJ1-5, with D unclear. The CDR3 is 19 residues long. The V end lost 6 bases, the J end lost 0 bases, and 24 bases lay between the germline ends. The germline V gene encodes CDR1 MRHNA and CDR2 SNTAGT. Here the CDR3 reads CASRAERCQRCGSNQPQHF. As DNA, the CDR3 is TGTGCCAGCAGAGCCGAACGGTGTCAGAGGTGCGGTAGCAATCAGCCCCAGCATTTT.

The chain links TRBV10-3 to TRBJ2-7, with unresolved D. V was pared by 6 bases and J by 3 bases, with 18 bases between. The CDR3 spans 15 residues. Germline V gives CDR1 ENHRY, CDR2 SYGVKD. Here the CDR3 DNA reads TGTGCCATCAGCGAGGCTCCGGCGAGGAACTACGAGCAGTACTTC. Translating it yields CAISEAPARNYEQYF.

The chain joins TRBV4-3 to TRBJ2-5, with no clear D. CDR3 length equals 14 residues. Germline V gene sequence: CDR1 LGHNA, CDR2 YSLEER. V shed 0 bases and J shed 5 bases, with 10 bases lying between them. The CDR3 here is CASSQEGFAETQYF. CDR3 DNA: TGCGCCAGCAGCCAAGAGGGGTTTGCGGAGACCCAGTACTTC.

The chain combines TRBV2 with TRBJ2-7; unclear D gene. Trimming cost V 6 bases and J 5 bases, with 8 bases left between them. Germline loops: CDR1 SNHLY, CDR2 FYNNEI. This CDR3 contains 11 residues. Here the CDR3 DNA reads TGTGCCAGCAGCCCCTGGGACGAGCAGTACTTC. This codes for CASSPWDEQYF.

This clone showed up just a few times. This sequence joins TRBV5-5 and TRBJ1-2; D may be TRBD1 (6 bases). CDR1 is SGHKS and CDR2 is YYEKEE in the germline V gene (reference sequence). The V end was cut by 4 bases, the J end by 0 bases, with 16 bases between. The CDR3 is made up of 16 amino acids. The CDR3 bases are TGTGCCAGCAGCCAGACGGGGACAACTGCTAACTATGGCTACACCTTC. Amino acids: CASSQTGTTANYGYTF.

In DNA, the CDR3 is TGTGCCAGCAGCCTCCAACGGGGGGCCCGTAGAGATACGCAGTATTTT. This encodes CASSLQRGARRDTQYF. V gene TRBV7-2 combines with J gene TRBJ2-3; D may be TRBD2 (7 bases). Trimming removed 5 bases at V and 5 bases at J, with 20 bases between. The CDR3 contains 16 residues. Germline CDR1 is SGHTA and CDR2 is FQGNSA.

J is TRBJ1-6 and V is TRBV6-6; D is undetermined. V was shortened by 6 bases and J by 1 base, with 7 bases between the two germline ends. Looked up from germline, CDR1 is MNHNY and CDR2 is SVGAGI (reference sequence). The CDR3 contains 14 residues. Written as DNA, the CDR3 is TGTGCCAGCAGATATGCGTCCTATAATTCACCCCTCCACTTT. It is translated as CASRYASYNSPLHF.

V is TRBV7-8 and J is TRBJ2-1; 9 bases map to TRBD1. V was clipped by 5 bases and J by 4 bases; unmatched bases: 6. The CDR3 runs 15 residues. CDR1 and CDR2 from the germline V gene are SGHVS and FQNEAQ. The CDR3 loop reads CASSPTGGLYNEQFF. The DNA for the CDR3 is TGTGCCAGCAGCCCGACAGGGGGGCTTTACAATGAGCAGTTCTTC.

This chain links TRBV5-8 with TRBJ1-2; D is unresolved. Germline values: CDR1 SGHTS, CDR2 YDEGEE. This CDR3 is 14 amino acids long. The ends were cut back, 0 bases at V and 8 bases at J, with 14 bases in the middle. The DNA of the CDR3 is TGTGCCAGCAGCTTGGGTTTTCCCGGCGTCGGCTACACCTTC. It translates to CASSLGFPGVGYTF.

V is TRBV7-2 and J is TRBJ2-2; no firm D call. Trimming stripped 2 bases from V and 5 bases from J, with 0 bases between. There are 11 residues in the CDR3. Germline V CDR1 and CDR2: SGHTA, FQGNSA. This CDR3 is CASSLTGELFF. CDR3 DNA sequence: TGTGCCAGCAGCTTAACCGGGGAGCTGTTTTTT.

The chain combines TRBV4-1 with TRBJ1-6, with 7 bases lining up with TRBD1. This CDR3 has 17 amino acids. Germline CDR1 MGHRA, CDR2 YSYEKL. The V segment lost 0 bases and the J segment 7 bases; nucleotides outside the gene matches: 9. In DNA, the CDR3 is TGCGCCAGCAGCCAAGATCAGGGGGGAAATTCGAATTCACCCCTCCACTTT. The encoded protein is CASSQDQGGNSNSPLHF.

With regard to this clone: Mismatch with germline at one junction end may stem from a read error. V gene TRBV30 combines with J gene TRBJ1-2, with 8 bases lining up with TRBD1. The CDR3 consists of 11 residues. Germline CDR1 is GTSNPN and CDR2 is SVGIG (reference sequence). Written as DNA, the CDR3 is TGTGCCTGGGACAGGGGCCGGGTGGGCGCCTTC. This sequence encodes CAWDRGRVGAF.

The gene calls are TRBV15 and TRBJ2-3, with D possibly being TRBD1 or TRBD2 (6 bases each). V dropped 2 bases and J dropped 6 bases, with 18 bases sitting between them. This CDR3 region has 16 residues. Germline V lookup: CDR1 LNHNV, CDR2 YYDKDF (reference sequence). In DNA form, the CDR3 reads TGTGCCACCAGCAGAACAAATAGCCTAGGGGGGGATACGCAGTATTTT. Protein: CATSRTNSLGGDTQYF. Full variable domain (outside the CDR3, taken from reference TRBV15 and TRBJ2-3): DAMVIQNPRYQVTQFGKPVTLSCSQTLNHNVMYWYQQKSSQAPKLLFHYYDKDFNNEADTPDNFQSRRPNTSFCFLDIRSPGLGDTAMYLCATSRTNSLGGDTQYFGPGTRLTVL.

The chain employs TRBV11-1 and TRBJ2-7; 8 bases agree with TRBD2. The germline CDR1 and CDR2 sequences are SGHAT and FQDESV (reference sequence). The CDR3 spans 15 residues. Trimming removed 5 bases from V and 4 bases from J; junction bases left unmatched: 10. The CDR3 region has the DNA TGTGCCAGCAGCGCAAGGTTAGCGGGGCCTTACGAGCAGTACTTC. It encodes CASSARLAGPYEQYF.

This chain links TRBV4-1 with TRBJ2-6; D not resolved. This CDR3 has 17 residues. Germline lookup yields CDR1 MGHRA and CDR2 YSYEKL. V dropped 1 base and J dropped 0 bases, with 10 bases sitting between them. For the CDR3, the DNA is TGCGCCAGCAGCCAAGTCCGTCCCTACTCTGGGGCCAACGTCCTGACTTTC. This encodes CASSQVRPYSGANVLTF.

The chain employs TRBV18 and TRBJ2-7, with D unclear. Trimming took 4 bases from V and 7 from J, leaving 17 bases between them. The CDR3 totals 14 residues. Germline V gene sequence: CDR1 KGHSH, CDR2 LQKENI. The CDR3 nucleotides are TGTGCCAGCTCACGGGTAGGGCCCGCGCGTGAGCAGTACTTC. This sequence encodes CASSRVGPAREQYF.